This T cell receptor (beta chain) was sequenced in a study of cytomegalovirus exposure and HLA in healthy donors. The germline V gene has CDR1 MNHEY and CDR2 SMNVEV (reference sequence). After removal of 5 bases from V and 8 bases from J, the junction contained 14 bases not matched to a gene. The CDR3 contains 16 residues. Primers: 60 Vbeta forward and 13 Jbeta reverse. Data came from immunoSEQ multiplex PCR; TCRdb stores just in-frame clones and leaves some out. The sample yields more than 45,000 clones, 70% seen once. On this clone itself: Its specificity is unknown.

The study, taken as a whole, reports: Reportedly, a later analysis found an Asian-associated ancestry cluster had fewer N-insertions than the approximately 700-donor mean. Some V segments (TRBV6-2 and TRBV6-3 among them) were excluded as indistinguishable. A later analysis found TCR association rates differed by HLA locus, highest for DRB1 and lowest for HLA-C.

Material: PBMCs. The receptor's source is a woman aged 55 to 70 in good health and CMV-seropositive. The rearrangement links TRBV27 to TRBJ2-3, with 9 bases matching TRBD1. CDR3 DNA: TGTGCCAGCAGTCCCTACGGGACAGGGTCCGTGAGTACGCAGTATTTT. It codes for CASSPYGTGSVSTQYF.